Presented here are 21 T cell receptor beta chains from one specimen sequenced in a study of T cell responses to AZD1222 COVID-19 vaccine. Using immunoSEQ multiplex PCR, the repertoire was profiled, and TCRdb retains in-frame clones only, with some absent. The sample comprises approximately 180,000 clones, approximately 90% of which are singletons, and about 6% rests with the top ten. This material consisted of peripheral blood, taken on day 0 of AZD1222 vaccination. The receptor set was obtained from an adult in good health.

CDR3 amino acids: CASSSTGTPNYGYTF. CDR3 in DNA: TGCGCCAGCAGCTCGACGGGGACCCCTAACTATGGCTACACCTTC. The chain is built from TRBV5-1 and TRBJ1-2; possibly TRBD1 for D (5 bases). Germline CDR1 reads SGHRS; CDR2 reads YFSETQ. Deletions cut 3 bases from V and 0 bases from J, with 12 bases between. The CDR3 length is 15 residues. The complete variable domain, with remaining parts taken from reference TRBV5-1 and TRBJ1-2, reads KAGVTQTPRYLIKTRGQQVTLSCSPISGHRSVSWYQQTPGQGLQFLFEYFSETQRNKGNFPGRFSGRQFSNSRSEMNVSTLELGDSALYLCASSSTGTPNYGYTFGSGTRLTVV.

V usage is TRBV5-1 and J usage is TRBJ2-7; 7 positions agree with TRBD1. The V gene's germline CDR1 is SGHRS and CDR2 YFSETQ. The CDR3 sequence is 14 residues long. J was trimmed by 4 bases and V by 4 bases; bases with no gene match: 8. This CDR3 is CASSRGTDLYEQYF. The CDR3 nucleotides read TGCGCCAGCAGCAGGGGGACAGACTTGTACGAGCAGTACTTC.

This sequence joins TRBV29-1 and TRBJ1-3, with a weak D call TRBD1 (6 bases). This CDR3 region has 12 residues. Germline V gene data show CDR1 as SQVTM and CDR2 as ANQGSEA. V lost 7 bases and J lost 4, with 11 bases in between. The CDR3 sequence: CSAVGGGNTIYF. CDR3 sequence (DNA): TGCAGCGCCGTGGGGGGCGGAAACACCATATATTTT. Combining the CDR3 with reference TRBV29-1 and TRBJ1-3 gives the whole variable domain SAVISQKPSRDICQRGTSLTIQCQVDSQVTMMFWYRQQPGQSLTLIATANQGSEATYESGFVIDKFPISRPNLTFSTLTVSNMSPEDSSIYLCSAVGGGNTIYFGEGSWLTVV.

The count of this clone is one. The V gene is TRBV4-2, the J gene TRBJ1-2, with D hard to call. Between the trimmed V and J ends, which lost 0 bases and 5 bases, there was a span of 7 bases. The CDR3 contains 13 residues. Germline values: CDR1 LGHNA, CDR2 YNFKEQ. The chain's CDR3 is CASSQDSVYGYTF. The CDR3 DNA reads TGTGCCAGCAGCCAAGATTCTGTGTATGGCTACACCTTC.

This sequence joins TRBV19 and TRBJ2-7; 10 bases align to TRBD2. There are 15 residues in the CDR3. V lost 5 bases, J lost 5 bases, and 9 bases stayed unmatched. CDR1 is LNHDA and CDR2 is SQIVND in the germline V gene (reference sequence). For the CDR3, the DNA is TGTGCCAGTAGTTCACCGGGACTAGCGAGCCACGAGCAGTACTTC. Amino acids: CASSSPGLASHEQYF.

The chain joins TRBV9 to TRBJ2-2; no reliable D call. The CDR3 is 15 residues long. With 0 bases removed from V and 1 base from J, the gap between germline ends came to 7 bases. Germline assignment: CDR1 SGDLS and CDR2 YYNGEE. The CDR3 sequence is CASSVAGQNTGELFF. For the CDR3, the DNA is TGTGCCAGCAGCGTAGCTGGGCAGAACACCGGGGAGCTGTTTTTT.

This chain links TRBV28 with TRBJ1-2; TRBD1 aligns across 9 bases. V was pared by 5 bases and J by 5 bases, with 9 bases of the junction left unmatched. Germline V gene sequence: CDR1 MDHEN, CDR2 SYDVKM. The CDR3 has 15 residues. CDR3: CASSTGGVRPYGYTF. DNA of the CDR3: TGTGCCAGCAGTACAGGGGGCGTGCGGCCGTATGGCTACACCTTC.

The chain joins TRBV4-2 to TRBJ1-6, with a weak D call TRBD1 (6 bases). This CDR3 has 14 residues. The V and J ends lost 5 bases and 9 bases respectively, with 14 bases between them. Germline CDR1 reads LGHNA; CDR2 reads YNFKEQ. The CDR3 protein is CASSGHREGSPLHF. The CDR3 coding sequence is TGTGCCAGCAGCGGACACAGGGAGGGTTCACCCCTCCACTTT.

In DNA, the CDR3 is TGTGCCATCAGTGAGGCAGGATTAGGCACAGATACGCAGTATTTT. Protein sequence: CAISEAGLGTDTQYF. This sequence joins TRBV10-3 and TRBJ2-3; D is ambiguous. The length of the CDR3 is 15 residues. CDR1 is ENHRY, CDR2 SYGVKD, per germline. The V end was cut by 2 bases, the J end by 1 base, with 10 bases between.

This clone was recorded once. The chain combines TRBV3-1 (or the pseudogene TRBV3-2) with TRBJ1-1; 9 nucleotides line up with TRBD1. The germline CDR1 and CDR2 sequences are LGHDT and YNNKEL (reference sequence). CDR3 length: 16 amino acids. V gave up 1 base and J gave up 7 bases; unmatched junction bases: 10. The DNA for the CDR3 is TGTGCCAGCAGCCAAGTGTCAGGACAGGGGATCGGTGAAGCTTTCTTT. Residues: CASSQVSGQGIGEAFF.

The chain is built from TRBV7-9 and TRBJ1-5; D may be TRBD1 (6 bases). The CDR3 length is 14 residues. Germline CDR1 and CDR2: SEHNR and FQNEAQ (reference sequence). V was trimmed by 4 bases and J by 1 base, leaving 8 bases between them. CDR3 in DNA: TGTGCCAGCAGCTACCAGGGGAGCAATCAGCCCCAGCATTTT. It is translated as CASSYQGSNQPQHF. Variable domain in full (rest from reference TRBV7-9 and TRBJ1-5): DTGVSQNPRHKITKRGQNVTFRCDPISEHNRLYWYRQTLGQGPEFLTYFQNEAQLEKSRLLSDRFSAERPKGSFSTLEIQRTEQGDSAMYLCASSYQGSNQPQHFGDGTRLSIL.

V usage is TRBV7-2 and J usage is TRBJ2-1; 11 bases match TRBD2. The CDR3 spans 17 residues. V gave up 1 base and J gave up 7 bases; unmatched junction bases: 9. CDR1 SGHTA and CDR2 FQGNSA come from the germline V gene. The CDR3 is CASSLDLAGGRRNEQFF. CDR3 DNA sequence: TGTGCCAGCAGCTTAGACCTAGCGGGAGGTAGAAGGAATGAGCAGTTCTTC.

The chain recombines TRBV27 with TRBJ1-2, with 8 bases aligning to TRBD1. The J segment lost 6 bases and the V segment lost 6 bases, leaving 9 bases of the junction unmatched. The V gene's germline CDR1 is MNHEY and CDR2 SMNVEV (reference sequence). This CDR3 has 14 amino acids. This CDR3 reads CASRLTQGVHGYTF. Here the CDR3 DNA reads TGTGCCAGCAGACTTACACAGGGGGTCCATGGCTACACCTTC.

J is TRBJ1-4 and V is TRBV19; D uncertain. This CDR3 comprises 14 residues. CDR1 is LNHDA and CDR2 is SQIVND in the germline V gene (reference sequence). The ends were cut back, 4 bases at V and 8 bases at J, with 14 bases in the middle. CDR3 DNA: TGTGCCAGTAGTAGGTGGGAGGAAGACGAAAAACTGTTTTTT. Residues: CASSRWEEDEKLFF.

J is TRBJ2-5 and V is TRBV5-8, with D perhaps assigned TRBD1 or TRBD2 (6 bases each). Per germline, CDR1 SGHTS and CDR2 YDEGEE. The V gene lost 10 bases and the J gene lost 2 bases, with 9 bases spanning the gap. CDR3 length: 11 residues. The CDR3 is CAGGGQETQYF. The CDR3 DNA follows: TGTGCCGGAGGGGGACAAGAGACCCAGTACTTC.

The CDR3 DNA reads TGTGCCAGCAACGAGCGATTACCACAGGGGGCCAATTCACCCCTCCACTTT. Amino acids: CASNERLPQGANSPLHF. The chain couples TRBV2 to TRBJ1-6; 9 nucleotides line up with TRBD1. Germline CDR1 and CDR2: SNHLY and FYNNEI. With V trimmed by 7 bases and J by 7 bases, 14 bases remained unmatched. This CDR3 is built from 17 residues.

This clone occurred a few times. The CDR3 loop is CASSLDAGILSQPQHF. The CDR3 nucleotides are TGTGCCAGCAGTTTAGATGCAGGCATACTCAGTCAGCCCCAGCATTTT. The chain links TRBV28 to TRBJ1-5; D is undetermined. V shed 2 bases and J shed 6 bases, with 17 bases lying between them. Germline CDR1 is MDHEN and CDR2 is SYDVKM. This CDR3 contains 16 residues.

The rearrangement uses TRBV5-5 and TRBJ1-2, with D unresolved. Germline CDR1 SGHKS, CDR2 YYEKEE (reference sequence). Deletions cut 4 bases from V and 1 base from J, with 5 bases between. The CDR3 covers 12 residues. CDR3 nucleotides: TGTGCCAGCAGCCCAGATAACTATGGCTACACCTTC. This codes for CASSPDNYGYTF.

There are a few counts of this clone. The rearrangement links TRBV10-1 to TRBJ2-7, with 12 positions matching TRBD2. V trimming: 2 bases; J trimming: 7 bases; junction bases outside the gene matches: 6. The CDR3 sequence is 15 residues long. CDR1 and CDR2 from the germline V gene are WNHNN and SYGVQD (reference sequence). The CDR3 DNA sequence: TGCGCCAGCAGTGAGGGGACTAGCGGGTCCGAAGAGCAGTACTTC. Residues: CASSEGTSGSEEQYF.

This sequence joins TRBV5-1 and TRBJ1-1; D unresolved. This CDR3 region has 16 residues. Trimming took 3 bases from V and 1 from J, leaving 16 bases between them. In germline, CDR1 is SGHRS, CDR2 YFSETQ. The CDR3 sequence is CASSWVSGRRNTEAFF. DNA of the CDR3: TGCGCCAGCAGCTGGGTATCCGGCAGGCGGAACACTGAAGCTTTCTTT.

This clone appeared many times. This chain uses TRBV7-9 with TRBJ1-6; no clear D gene. Germline loops: CDR1 SEHNR, CDR2 FQNEAQ (reference sequence). V was cut by 6 bases and J by 13 bases, with 16 bases left in between. The CDR3 is 13 amino acids. CDR3 in DNA: TGTGCCAGCAGGAGGATGGCCGAAACGCCCCTCCACTTT. It codes for CASRRMAETPLHF.